This T cell receptor (beta chain) emerged from a study of shared clonotypes between healthy human individuals. General study findings and limits: Naive CD4 clonotypes overlapped across a few donors at around 4.7%. Clonotypes shared by all four donors outscored non-shared clonotypes in generation probability.

The CDR3 is 16 amino acids. Trimming took off 3 bases at V and 0 bases at J, with 11 bases between the two ends. From germline, CDR1 is LNHDA and CDR2 SQIVND (reference sequence). Sorted-subset replicate PCR reactions contained 200 to 250 ng DNA, corresponding to tens of thousands of T cell genomes. As originally analysed: Junction-only immunoSEQ data arrived without quality scores, meaning filtering differed. Sequencing used immunoSEQ multiplex PCR; TCRdb keeps in-frame clones, though not all of them. The V and J calls and the clone size are those of that table, but D and trimming were determined from the DNA. The table shows approximately 2.5 million clones, with approximately 94% occurring only once. On this clone: Antigen unknown.

The sample consisted of naive CD4+ T cells from PBMCs. Subset specified: CD45RA+ positively selected. This clonotype originated in a man between 18 and 29 years old in good health. Some clones in this sample may be carry-over from other donors' samples. This sequence joins TRBV19 and TRBJ2-2, with D perhaps matching TRBD2 (6 bases). In DNA, the CDR3 is TGTGCCAGTAGTATCGGGGGTAATGCGAACACCGGGGAGCTGTTTTTT. It specifies CASSIGGNANTGELFF.